The TCR beta chain under discussion was sequenced for a study of blood T cell repertoires in COVID-19. The overall study: The United States, Italy and Spain supplied acute and convalescent COVID-19 samples. The cDNA or gDNA used as material had been derived from T cells, B-cell-depleted T cells, or PBMCs.

The CDR3 length is 14 residues. The V and J ends lost 4 bases and 6 bases respectively, with 12 bases between them. The germline gives CDR1 SNHLY, CDR2 FYNNEI. Original processing methods: For nucleated cells, counts were estimated from reference gene primer amplification. Using immunoSEQ multiplex PCR, the repertoire was profiled, and TCRdb retains in-frame clones only, with some absent. The DNA gave D and trimming, while V, J and clone size come from that table. The sample has about 42,000 clones, more than 60% seen once. This clonotype was obtained from a woman between 65 and 79 years old with acute or convalescent COVID-19. J is TRBJ1-4 and V is TRBV2; TRBD1 is a possible D gene (5 bases). The specimen sequenced was peripheral blood. CDR3 protein: CASSGVQGHEKLFF. The CDR3 coding sequence is TGTGCCAGCAGTGGGGTGCAGGGTCATGAAAAACTGTTTTTT.